These 30 T cell receptor beta chains share one sample of origin, sequenced in a study of siplizumab effects on memory and regulatory T cells. Their target antigens are unknown. Coculturing at 37°C lasted around 6 days for the mixed lymphocyte reaction cells. Sequencing was performed with immunoSEQ multiplex PCR; in TCRdb, only in-frame clones are kept and a portion is missing. This table holds over 4,000 clones, roughly 50% found once. Source material: CFSE-low (dividing) CD4+ T cells sorted from an allogeneic mixed lymphocyte reaction. These receptor sequences come from a human donor in good health; the cells came from an allogeneic mixed lymphocyte reaction. Some clones in this sample may be carry-over from other donors' samples.

The chain uses TRBV13 and TRBJ2-5; the D gene is possibly TRBD2 (6 bases). Germline values: CDR1 PRHDT, CDR2 FYEKMQ (reference sequence). The CDR3 spans 19 residues. Trimming took 2 bases from V and 1 from J, leaving 23 bases between them. In nucleotides, the CDR3 is TGTGCCAGCAGCTTATGGGGTTACTCCGGAGGGGTTGGCCAAGAGACCCAGTACTTC. The encoded protein is CASSLWGYSGGVGQETQYF.

This CDR3 is CASKRDRASSTEAFF. CDR3 nucleotides: TGTGCCAGCAAACGGGACAGGGCTTCGAGCACTGAAGCTTTCTTT. The rearrangement links TRBV5-6 to TRBJ1-1; 9 bases line up with TRBD1. The CDR3 covers 15 residues. V was clipped by 6 bases and J by 4 bases; unmatched bases: 10. The germline V gene encodes CDR1 SGHDT and CDR2 YYEEEE.

The CDR3 region has the DNA TGTGCCAGCAGCTTCCCGGGATATATTCAACCCCTCCACTTT. As protein: CASSFPGYIQPLHF. The chain joins TRBV11-2 to TRBJ1-6, with D uncertain. This CDR3 is built from 14 residues. The V end was cut by 3 bases, the J end by 12 bases, with 15 bases between. Germline loops: CDR1 SGHAT, CDR2 FQNNGV.

This clone is classed as medium-sized. The chain has TRBV10-3 and TRBJ2-7; D remains unclear. The CDR3 contains 11 residues. V was trimmed by 6 bases and J by 2 bases, leaving 5 bases between them. From germline, CDR1 is ENHRY and CDR2 SYGVKD. This CDR3 reads CAISNAYEQYF. The DNA of the CDR3 is TGTGCCATCAGCAACGCCTACGAGCAGTACTTC.

The chain couples TRBV5-5 to TRBJ1-5, with 9 bases lining up with TRBD1. The J segment lost 5 bases and the V segment lost 1 base, leaving 4 bases of the junction unmatched. CDR1 SGHKS and CDR2 YYEKEE come from the germline V gene (reference sequence). The CDR3 runs 15 residues. CDR3 nucleotides: TGTGCCAGCAGCTTGTACGACAGGGGGGATCAGCCCCAGCATTTT. Amino acids: CASSLYDRGDQPQHF.

J is TRBJ2-1 and V is TRBV29-1; D not certain. CDR3 length: 12 residues. Germline loops: CDR1 SQVTM, CDR2 ANQGSEA. V was clipped by 3 bases and J by 1 base, with 4 bases between them. The CDR3 coding sequence is TGCAGCGTTGACAGGTCCTACAATGAGCAGTTCTTC. Its translation: CSVDRSYNEQFF.

The chain employs TRBV27 and TRBJ1-1; 8 nucleotides line up with TRBD1. This CDR3 has 15 residues. The V gene end was trimmed by 3 bases and the J gene end by 6 bases; junction bases not matched to a gene: 9. Germline V gene sequence: CDR1 MNHEY, CDR2 SMNVEV (reference sequence). Written as DNA, the CDR3 is TGTGCCAGCAGTTTGGCAGGGGGCCCTTTGGCTGAAGCTTTCTTT. It codes for CASSLAGGPLAEAFF.

CDR3 residues: CASSDARGSNEQFF. Written as DNA, the CDR3 is TGCGCCAGCAGTGATGCACGGGGGTCGAATGAGCAGTTCTTC. The gene calls are TRBV10-1 and TRBJ2-1; tentatively, D is TRBD2 (6 bases). The V gene lost 3 bases and the J gene lost 7 bases, with 13 bases spanning the gap. CDR1 and CDR2 (germline): WNHNN, SYGVQD (reference sequence). The CDR3 length is 14 residues.

This clone was seen a handful of times. The chain recombines TRBV5-1 with TRBJ1-3, with D possibly being TRBD1 (5 bases). Germline values: CDR1 SGHRS, CDR2 YFSETQ. The CDR3 extends over 16 amino acids. Trimming left V 0 bases short and J 2 bases short, with 12 bases between. CDR3 loop: CASSLAGGVAGNTIYF. The DNA for the CDR3 is TGCGCCAGCAGCTTGGCCGGGGGAGTGGCTGGAAACACCATATATTTT.

Concerning this clone itself: The identical CDR3 is also encoded by other nucleotide sequences in the sample. V and J are TRBV7-9 and TRBJ1-2; D may be TRBD1 (5 bases). The CDR3 covers 16 residues. The V and J ends lost 3 bases and 4 bases respectively, with 18 bases between them. CDR1 and CDR2 from the germline V gene are SEHNR and FQNEAQ (reference sequence). CDR3 loop: CASSFSRGGHGYGYTF. CDR3 nucleotide sequence: TGTGCCAGCAGCTTTAGTCGGGGGGGTCACGGCTATGGCTACACCTTC.

This clone has only a few counts. This sequence joins TRBV4-1 and TRBJ1-6; weak D call: TRBD1 (6 bases). The CDR3 is made up of 15 amino acids. Germline lookup yields CDR1 MGHRA and CDR2 YSYEKL. Trimming removed 0 bases from V and 5 bases from J, with 8 bases in between. For the CDR3, the DNA is TGCGCCAGCAGCCAAGATCGGGGGCATAATTCACCCCTCCACTTT. Protein product: CASSQDRGHNSPLHF.

The J gene is TRBJ2-5, the V gene TRBV11-2, with D hard to call. Trimming cost V 4 bases and J 4 bases, with 10 bases left between them. Germline CDR1 SGHAT, CDR2 FQNNGV. The length of the CDR3 is 13 residues. The CDR3 region is CASSSNTLETQYF. The DNA of the CDR3 is TGTGCCAGCAGCTCCAATACATTAGAGACCCAGTACTTC.

The chain recombines TRBV6-6 with TRBJ2-7; a possible D gene is TRBD2 (6 bases). CDR1 is MNHNY and CDR2 is SVGAGI in the germline V gene (reference sequence). V gave up 4 bases and J gave up 2 bases, with 15 bases separating them. CDR3 length equals 15 residues. The CDR3 loop is CASSSGGALTYEQYF. DNA for the CDR3: TGTGCCAGCAGTTCCGGGGGAGCCCTGACCTACGAGCAGTACTTC.

This clone was detected once. The chain couples TRBV5-5 to TRBJ2-5; D possibly corresponds to TRBD1 (6 bases). V was shortened by 5 bases and J by 0 bases, with 11 bases between the two germline ends. Germline V gene lookup returns CDR1 SGHKS and CDR2 YYEKEE (reference sequence). The CDR3 sequence is 14 residues long. CDR3 coding DNA: TGTGCCAGCAGATCCGACAGGTACCAAGAGACCCAGTACTTC. Its translation: CASRSDRYQETQYF. Together with reference TRBV5-5 and TRBJ2-5, the CDR3 gives the full variable domain: DAGVTQSPTHLIKTRGQQVTLRCSPISGHKSVSWYQQVLGQGPQFIFQYYEKEERGRGNFPDRFSARQFPNYSSELNVNALLLGDSALYLCASRSDRYQETQYFGPGTRLLVL.

The V call is TRBV6-6, the J call TRBJ2-1; TRBD1 aligns across 7 bases. Unmatched junction bases numbered 9, after V lost 7 bases and J lost 6 bases. CDR1 MNHNY and CDR2 SVGAGI come from the germline V gene (reference sequence). The CDR3 is 14 amino acids. The CDR3 nucleotides are TGTGCCAGCACCGGACAGGTCAGCGGCAATGAGCAGTTCTTC. Amino acid sequence: CASTGQVSGNEQFF.

This chain connects TRBV4-1 to TRBJ1-1; TRBD1 aligns across 7 bases. CDR3 length equals 15 residues. CDR1 is MGHRA and CDR2 is YSYEKL in the germline V gene. V lost 4 bases to trimming and J lost 4 bases; unmatched junction nucleotides: 9. CDR3 residues: CASSPLNRGSTEAFF. CDR3 DNA: TGCGCCAGCAGCCCGTTAAACAGGGGAAGCACTGAAGCTTTCTTT.

Concerning this clone: This same CDR3 is encoded by further DNA sequences in the sample. The V call is TRBV4-1, the J call TRBJ1-2; D is unresolved. V shed 3 bases and J shed 8 bases, with 10 bases lying between them. Germline values: CDR1 MGHRA, CDR2 YSYEKL. The CDR3 extends over 12 amino acids. CDR3 sequence (DNA): TGCGCCAGCAGCCATAATGGTCACGGCTACACCTTC. It yields the protein CASSHNGHGYTF.

Judged by abundance, this clone is large. The chain is built from TRBV2 and TRBJ1-2; 7 bases are a match to TRBD1. The V gene end was trimmed by 6 bases and the J gene end by 6 bases; junction bases not matched to a gene: 7. Germline CDR1 reads SNHLY; CDR2 reads FYNNEI. The CDR3 is made up of 13 amino acids. DNA for the CDR3: TGTGCCAGCAGGTCGACAGGGTTCGATGGCTACACCTTC. It encodes CASRSTGFDGYTF.

The chain employs TRBV2 and TRBJ1-6, with 9 positions matching TRBD1. Per the germline V gene, CDR1 is SNHLY and CDR2 is FYNNEI. The CDR3 is 16 residues long. The V gene end was trimmed by 6 bases and the J gene end by 0 bases; junction bases not matched to a gene: 3. CDR3 amino acids: CASSWTGDSYNSPLHF. The CDR3 nucleotides read TGTGCCAGCAGCTGGACAGGGGACTCCTATAATTCACCCCTCCACTTT.

The rearrangement links TRBV6-5 to TRBJ1-4; tentative D call: TRBD1 (5 bases). Germline assignment: CDR1 MNHEY and CDR2 SVGAGI. This CDR3 is 14 amino acids long. V was cut by 6 bases and J by 8 bases, with 16 bases left in between. The CDR3 region is CASSPRGGWEKLFF. DNA for the CDR3: TGTGCCAGCAGCCCGCGTGGGGGGTGGGAAAAACTGTTTTTT.

This clone is categorized as medium-sized. CDR3 sequence (DNA): TGTGCCAGCAGAACTAGGGGCTCCTACGAGCAGTACTTC. Protein sequence: CASRTRGSYEQYF. The chain employs TRBV27 and TRBJ2-7, with D possibly called TRBD1 or TRBD2 (5 bases each). Germline values: CDR1 MNHEY, CDR2 SMNVEV (reference sequence). This CDR3 contains 13 residues. V dropped 6 bases and J dropped 0 bases, with 9 bases sitting between them.

This clone was detected only a few times. The V and J genes are TRBV5-6 and TRBJ1-4, with 8 positions matching TRBD1. With 5 bases clipped from V and 8 bases from J, the junction kept 11 bases outside the gene matches. This CDR3 is 15 amino acids long. Germline V gene data show CDR1 as SGHDT and CDR2 as YYEEEE. The DNA for the CDR3 is TGTGCCAGCAGTCGGTGGTCAGGGGGCAGGGAAAAACTGTTTTTT. It codes for CASSRWSGGREKLFF.

The chain carries TRBV5-1 and TRBJ2-5; TRBD2 agrees at 9 bases. There are 17 residues in the CDR3. The junction had 7 bases not matched to a gene; V was cut back by 0 bases and J by 1 base. Looked up from germline, CDR1 is SGHRS and CDR2 is YFSETQ. CDR3 in DNA: TGCGCCAGCAGCTTGGTACCGAGCGGGGGGACCCAAGAGACCCAGTACTTC. It specifies CASSLVPSGGTQETQYF.

J is TRBJ2-7 and V is TRBV7-9; perhaps TRBD2 as D (7 bases). Germline values: CDR1 SEHNR, CDR2 FQNEAQ (reference sequence). The CDR3 runs to 13 residues. Trimming cost V 3 bases and J 6 bases, with 12 bases left between them. DNA for the CDR3: TGTGCCAGCAGCTTGGCTGGGGGGGCCGAGCAGTACTTC. It translates to CASSLAGGAEQYF.

This clone was counted a single time. The genes are TRBV5-6 and TRBJ2-1, with 9 bases identical to TRBD1. The CDR3 has 15 amino acids. CDR1 and CDR2 (germline): SGHDT, YYEEEE. Trimming at V came to 6 bases and at J to 7 bases, leaving 11 bases not matched to a gene. CDR3 sequence: CASTTTTGGWNEQFF. DNA for the CDR3: TGTGCCAGCACCACCACCACAGGGGGCTGGAATGAGCAGTTCTTC.

This clone appeared a few times. The CDR3 region has the DNA TGTGCCAGCAGTTTTGGGCCGGGAAGCTACGAGCAGTACTTC. It is translated as CASSFGPGSYEQYF. The chain joins TRBV27 to TRBJ2-7; the D gene is possibly TRBD2 (5 bases). Germline CDR1 reads MNHEY; CDR2 reads SMNVEV (reference sequence). The CDR3 consists of 14 residues. V was trimmed by 3 bases and J by 3 bases, leaving 12 bases between them.

This clone was seen only a few times. The V and J genes are TRBV18 and TRBJ1-5; D ambiguous. Trimming left V 1 base short and J 4 bases short, with 5 bases between. The germline CDR1 and CDR2 sequences are KGHSH and LQKENI. The CDR3 is made up of 13 amino acids. CDR3 DNA: TGTGCCAGCTCACCACGAAGGAATCAGCCCCAGCATTTT. Translated: CASSPRRNQPQHF.

The CDR3, as DNA: TGTGCCAGCAGCTTAGTGTCTGGGATTAATTCACCCCTCCACTTT. This encodes CASSLVSGINSPLHF. The genes are TRBV7-2 and TRBJ1-6; D not resolved. CDR1 SGHTA and CDR2 FQGNSA come from the germline V gene. Trimming left V 1 base short and J 6 bases short, with 10 bases between. The CDR3 contains 15 residues. The whole variable domain, remainder taken from reference TRBV7-2 and TRBJ1-6, is GAGVSQSPSNKVTEKGKDVELRCDPISGHTALYWYRQSLGQGLEFLIYFQGNSAPDKSGLPSDRFSAERTGGSVSTLTIQRTQQEDSAVYLCASSLVSGINSPLHFGNGTRLTVT.

CDR3 nucleotide sequence: TGCGCCAGCAGCTTGGGGGTCTTGATAGCCAAAAACATTCAGTACTTC. Translating gives CASSLGVLIAKNIQYF. The gene calls are TRBV5-1 and TRBJ2-4; D ambiguous. CDR1 is SGHRS, CDR2 YFSETQ, per germline. V lost 0 bases, J lost 0 bases, and 10 bases lay in between. The CDR3 sequence is 16 residues long.

V usage is TRBV6-5 and J usage is TRBJ2-5; 8 bases map to TRBD1. The CDR3 has 15 residues. CDR1 and CDR2 (germline): MNHEY, SVGAGI. V was clipped by 6 bases and J by 2 bases; unmatched bases: 8. In nucleotides, the CDR3 is TGTGCCAGCAGACTGGGACAGGTTAATCAAGAGACCCAGTACTTC. It encodes CASRLGQVNQETQYF.